The present TCR beta chain was sequenced within a study of blood T cell repertoires in COVID-19. The V and J ends lost 7 bases and 5 bases, in that order; junction bases with no gene match: 9. The CDR3 runs 15 residues. Germline V lookup: CDR1 SGHAT, CDR2 FQNNGV. This clone was picked up many times. Per the original methods: Amplification of reference gene primers provided the estimated nucleated cell counts. The repertoire was sequenced with immunoSEQ multiplex PCR; TCRdb's copy has only in-frame clones and lacks some. That table supplies the V and J calls and clone size; D and trimming were determined from the DNA. Of about 150,000 clones in the sample, about 80% were seen once.

The specimen sequenced was peripheral blood. The sequence derives from a man in his 70s with active or convalescent COVID-19. The chain joins TRBV11-2 to TRBJ2-1, with 9 bases matching TRBD2. The CDR3 DNA reads as TGTGCCAGCAAAAAAGGACTAGCGAGGCACAATGAGCAGTTCTTC. It is translated as CASKKGLARHNEQFF.